This is a list of T cell receptor beta chains from one sample in a study of PD-1 blockade in mismatch repair-deficient tumors. TCRdb keeps only in-frame clones here, not all; method: immunoSEQ multiplex PCR. The repertoire includes about 63,000 clones, roughly 88% of them detected once, and about 15% sits in the top ten. The sample was peripheral blood, taken 52 weeks after starting pembrolizumab. These receptors were taken from an adult with mismatch repair-deficient cancer. The conserved cysteine and the conserved F or W are not part of the CDR3 here.

v_gene	j_gene	len	CDR3aa
TRBV2	TRBJ2-6	19	ASSVIGQGDPQSGGANVLT
TRBV9	TRBJ2-1	13	ASSVGGPYNYEQF
TRBV6-5	TRBJ2-1	11	ASRSGYYNEQF
TRBV5-1	TRBJ2-7	10	ASSSTGNEQY
TRBV7-2	TRBJ2-5	12	ASSPRPGTIHQY
TRBV29-1	TRBJ2-5	11	SVEWQGRETQY
TRBV29-1	TRBJ2-5	13	SVDQANSGGRTQY
TRBV4-1	TRBJ2-5	12	ASSQVEGPETQY
TRBV5-4	TRBJ1-3	11	ASSSGAGNTIY
TRBV6-5	TRBJ2-1	13	ASKVAGGPRGEQF
TRBV25-1	TRBJ2-1	12	ASRTGSSYNEQF
TRBV7-2	TRBJ1-2	11	ASIPDTVYGYT
TRBV28	TRBJ2-7	16	ASSPTPIRYGQTYEQY
TRBV6-5	TRBJ2-5	13	ASIFNGERGETQY
TRBV7-9	TRBJ2-7	14	ASTAARGQGANEQY
TRBV4-1	TRBJ1-4	13	ASSLSRGLYEKLF
TRBV5-4	TRBJ2-5	12	ASSLVTGEGTQY
TRBV6-6	TRBJ2-6	13	AISESTSGANVLT
TRBV7-6	TRBJ2-5	12	ASSLFGPQETQY
TRBV2	TRBJ2-1	14	ASSERPSGMADEQF
TRBV13	TRBJ1-2	10	ASSLTLSGYT
TRBV5-1	TRBJ1-1	12	ASRVTGVDTEAF
TRBV6-5	TRBJ2-1	13	ASKRGRSSYNEQF
TRBV28	TRBJ2-7	10	ASTPPRGEQY
TRBV4-2	TRBJ1-4	12	ASSHGGSGEKLF
TRBV30	TRBJ2-7	11	AWSVGQDYEQY
TRBV7-9	TRBJ2-5	13	ASSLGSTGTETQY
TRBV5-4	TRBJ2-7	12	ASSLPSGGTEQY
TRBV6-1	TRBJ2-3	14	ASSGWVGGSTDTQY
TRBV25-1	TRBJ2-7	9	ATGQGYEQY
TRBV14	TRBJ1-2	13	ASSQEISDSTGYT
TRBV4-1	TRBJ1-1	12	ASSQDQGAREAF
TRBV27	TRBJ2-7	16	ASNLTGLSTIESYEQY
TRBV30	TRBJ2-3	12	AWSVLVHTDTQY
TRBV7-9	TRBJ1-2	14	ASSFLTGEWDYGYT
TRBV28	TRBJ2-1	13	ASSLAGSTYNEQF
TRBV28	TRBJ2-7	16	ASSHRTSGRKSSYEQY
TRBV7-2	TRBJ2-3	11	ASSLKNTDTQY
TRBV9	TRBJ2-3	11	ASSGGRGNTQY
TRBV5-5	TRBJ1-5	13	ASSLQGGSNQPQH
TRBV12-1	TRBJ2-7	12	ASSFGRSAYEQY
TRBV19	TRBJ2-1	14	ASSFNSGRGISEQF
TRBV11-1	TRBJ2-2	12	ASSSAGVRGELF
TRBV7-9	TRBJ1-1	13	ASSLRLDGNTEAF
TRBV4-1	TRBJ2-2	12	ASSQESATGELF
TRBV5-4	TRBJ2-7	14	ASSRLGSDRSYEQY
TRBV11-2	TRBJ2-1	17	ASSLDSRLAGTSYNEQF
TRBV11-3	TRBJ2-1	14	ASSLDQRGPYNEQF
TRBV11-3	TRBJ2-2	14	ASSLDPGDATGELF
TRBV5-1	TRBJ2-7	11	ASSTDREGEQY
TRBV5-1	TRBJ2-5	9	ASRDSETQY
TRBV6-4	TRBJ2-7	11	GGGQEKPYEQY
TRBV5-1	TRBJ1-1	11	ASTEAGNTEAF
TRBV4-1	TRBJ2-7	12	ASSQAELVYEQY
TRBV2	TRBJ2-5	11	ASGSGNQETQY
TRBV7-9	TRBJ2-6	15	ASSRTGEWSGANVLT
TRBV30	TRBJ1-3	11	AFAGRLGNTIY
TRBV28	TRBJ2-3	15	ASSFPRAATSTDTQY
TRBV9	TRBJ1-1	12	ASSVAGGGTEAF